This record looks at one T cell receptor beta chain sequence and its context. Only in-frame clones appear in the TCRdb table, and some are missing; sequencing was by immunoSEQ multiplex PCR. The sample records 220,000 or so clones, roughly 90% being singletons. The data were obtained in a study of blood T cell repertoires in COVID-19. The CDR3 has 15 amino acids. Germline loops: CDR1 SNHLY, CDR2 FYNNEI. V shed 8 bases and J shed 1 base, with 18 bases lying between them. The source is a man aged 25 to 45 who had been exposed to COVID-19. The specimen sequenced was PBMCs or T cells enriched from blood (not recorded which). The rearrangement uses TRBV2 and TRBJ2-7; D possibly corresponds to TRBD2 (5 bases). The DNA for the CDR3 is TGTGCCAGCTCCCTTAGGGCAGCGGATTCCTACGAGCAGTACTTC. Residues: CASSLRAADSYEQYF.